The 26 T cell receptor beta chains given below trace back to one sample, sequenced in a study of cytomegalovirus exposure and HLA in healthy donors. The PCR had 60 Vbeta and 13 Jbeta primers. The data were produced by immunoSEQ multiplex PCR, yet TCRdb's version contains in-frame clones alone and is incomplete. This sample yields some 150,000 clones, of which roughly three quarters are seen a single time; 3.5% to 5% belongs to the top ten. Specimen: PBMCs. The origin of the receptors is a man aged 60-69 years in good health and CMV-seronegative.

The V call is TRBV4-3, the J call TRBJ2-2; D not resolved. The ends were cut back, 1 base at V and 7 bases at J, with 7 bases in the middle. CDR1 is LGHNA and CDR2 is YSLEER in the germline V gene. CDR3 size: 13 residues. The CDR3 loop is CASSQGLGGELFF. CDR3 sequence (DNA): TGCGCCAGCAGCCAAGGGCTTGGCGGGGAGCTGTTTTTT.

The chain carries TRBV4-2 and TRBJ2-3, with D uncertain. The CDR3 is made up of 14 amino acids. Germline V gene sequence: CDR1 LGHNA, CDR2 YNFKEQ. V gave up 1 base and J gave up 5 bases, with 10 bases separating them. In DNA, the CDR3 is TGTGCCAGCAGCCAAGCTAGGCTCCAAGATACGCAGTATTTT. Protein: CASSQARLQDTQYF.

In this sample, this clone turned up a few times. The chain has TRBV4-3 and TRBJ2-3, with TRBD2 matching over 9 bases. The CDR3 length is 14 residues. Per the germline V gene, CDR1 is LGHNA and CDR2 is YSLEER. Trimming cost V 0 bases and J 8 bases; bases outside gene matches: 3. The CDR3 sequence is CASSQEGSGGTQYF. DNA of the CDR3: TGCGCCAGCAGCCAAGAGGGTAGCGGGGGTACGCAGTATTTT.

The rearrangement uses TRBV19 and TRBJ2-7; 15 bases fit TRBD2. The germline CDR1 and CDR2 sequences are LNHDA and SQIVND (reference sequence). V lost 6 bases to trimming and J lost 4 bases; unmatched junction nucleotides: 4. The CDR3 is 15 residues long. CDR3 in DNA: TGTGCCAGTAGGCCCGGGACTAGCGGGGGGTACGAGCAGTACTTC. It codes for CASRPGTSGGYEQYF.

This clone was seen a few times. This chain links TRBV19 with TRBJ2-1, with 10 bases matching TRBD2. The CDR3 covers 15 residues. V shed 5 bases, J shed 3 bases, and the junction held 4 bases outside the gene matches. Per the germline V gene, CDR1 is LNHDA and CDR2 is SQIVND (reference sequence). In nucleotides, the CDR3 is TGTGCCAGTAGTTCTGGACTAGCGGTCTACAATGAGCAGTTCTTC. Translating it yields CASSSGLAVYNEQFF.

V is TRBV6-5 and J is TRBJ2-6, with TRBD1 matching over 7 bases. The CDR3 is 14 residues long. Losses at the gene ends were 7 bases for V and 4 bases for J; bases not matched to a gene: 4. In germline, CDR1 is MNHEY, CDR2 SVGAGI. The CDR3 DNA follows: TGTGCCAGCACAACAGGGGCCGGGGCCAACGTCCTGACTTTC. Protein product: CASTTGAGANVLTF.

The chain employs TRBV11-2 and TRBJ1-1; 9 bases agree with TRBD1. After removal of 7 bases from V and 4 bases from J, the junction contained 13 bases not matched to a gene. CDR3 length: 16 residues. CDR1 is SGHAT and CDR2 is FQNNGV in the germline V gene. CDR3 DNA sequence: TGTGCCAGCAACATCCCGGGACAGGGAGTTGTCACTGAAGCTTTCTTT. Protein: CASNIPGQGVVTEAFF.

The count of this clone is one. This chain links TRBV29-1 with TRBJ1-5; D ambiguous. V was trimmed by 4 bases and J by 0 bases, leaving 7 bases between them. Germline CDR1 SQVTM, CDR2 ANQGSEA. The CDR3 contains 13 residues. The CDR3 reads CSVGENSNQPQHF. CDR3 nucleotide sequence: TGCAGCGTTGGGGAGAATAGCAATCAGCCCCAGCATTTT.

The chain joins TRBV10-2 to TRBJ1-6; D may be TRBD1 (6 bases). V was shortened by 1 base and J by 3 bases, with 16 bases between the two germline ends. CDR1 WSHSY and CDR2 SAAADI come from the germline V gene. This CDR3 has 18 amino acids. The CDR3 reads CASSELGTPSFYNSPLHF. The CDR3 region has the DNA TGCGCCAGCAGTGAGTTGGGGACACCGTCCTTCTATAATTCACCCCTCCACTTT.

This clone was seen a handful of times. This chain uses TRBV27 with TRBJ2-2; D possibly corresponds to TRBD1 (7 bases). V was shortened by 3 bases and J by 6 bases, with 11 bases between the two germline ends. Germline V CDR1 and CDR2: MNHEY, SMNVEV (reference sequence). The CDR3 spans 14 residues. The CDR3 here is CASSFDREAGELFF. Here the CDR3 DNA reads TGTGCCAGCAGTTTTGACAGGGAGGCCGGGGAGCTGTTTTTT.

This clone was found a few times. J is TRBJ2-7 and V is TRBV5-4; 12 bases agree with TRBD1. Germline V gene lookup returns CDR1 SGHNT and CDR2 YYREEE (reference sequence). With V trimmed by 2 bases and J by 5 bases, 5 bases remained unmatched. The CDR3 runs 15 residues. The CDR3 here is CASSLPGQGAHEQYF. In DNA form, the CDR3 reads TGTGCCAGCAGCTTACCGGGACAGGGGGCCCACGAGCAGTACTTC. Looking up the rest from reference TRBV5-4 and TRBJ2-7 gives the full variable domain: ETGVTQSPTHLIKTRGQQVTLRCSSQSGHNTVSWYQQALGQGPQFIFQYYREEENGRGNFPPRFSGLQFPNYSSELNVNALELDDSALYLCASSLPGQGAHEQYFGPGTRLTVT.

This sequence joins TRBV7-2 and TRBJ1-4, with 9 bases lining up with TRBD1. This CDR3 is 15 amino acids long. The trim removed 5 bases at V and 7 bases at J, leaving 8 bases unmatched. CDR1 and CDR2 from the germline V gene are SGHTA and FQGNSA. In nucleotides, the CDR3 is TGTGCCAGCAGCCTATGGACAGGGGTCGGTGAAAAACTGTTTTTT. This sequence encodes CASSLWTGVGEKLFF.

The CDR3 loop reads CASSPAGSATQPQHF. CDR3 nucleotide sequence: TGTGCCAGCAGCCCCGCCGGCAGCGCAACTCAGCCCCAGCATTTT. V is TRBV6-5 and J is TRBJ1-5; D gene uncertain. The CDR3 length is 15 residues. V gave up 6 bases and J gave up 6 bases, with 18 bases separating them. CDR1 and CDR2 from the germline V gene are MNHEY and SVGAGI.

The chain employs TRBV4-2 and TRBJ2-5; D possibly corresponds to TRBD1 (6 bases). Trimming took off 0 bases at V and 7 bases at J, with 9 bases between the two ends. Germline CDR1 and CDR2: LGHNA and YNFKEQ. The CDR3 extends over 13 amino acids. The DNA for the CDR3 is TGTGCCAGCAGCCAAGATACCAGGGGGACCCAGTACTTC. It codes for CASSQDTRGTQYF.

V gene TRBV30 combines with J gene TRBJ2-7, with 12 bases matching TRBD1. Trimming removed 2 bases from V and 2 bases from J; junction bases left unmatched: 4. The CDR3 extends over 15 amino acids. Germline V gives CDR1 GTSNPN, CDR2 SVGIG (reference sequence). The CDR3 sequence is CAWSKGTGGPYEQYF. The DNA for the CDR3 is TGTGCCTGGAGTAAAGGGACAGGGGGCCCCTACGAGCAGTACTTC. The full variable domain, rest sourced from reference TRBV30 and TRBJ2-7, is SQTIHQWPATLVQPVGSPLSLECTVEGTSNPNLYWYRQAAGRGLQLLFYSVGIGQISSEVPQNLSASRPQDRQFILSSKKLLLSDSGFYLCAWSKGTGGPYEQYFGPGTRLTVT.

This clone was seen more than once but under ten times. The chain couples TRBV10-3 to TRBJ2-3; 9 bases map to TRBD1. Trimming cost V 10 bases and J 2 bases; bases outside gene matches: 4. CDR1 is ENHRY, CDR2 SYGVKD, per germline. The CDR3 has 13 amino acids. CDR3 nucleotide sequence: TGTGCCACGACAGGGGGGGTCACAGATACGCAGTATTTT. It encodes CATTGGVTDTQYF.

This clone turned up a few times. The chain uses TRBV5-1 and TRBJ2-1; perhaps TRBD1 as D (5 bases). Trimming cost V 0 bases and J 6 bases, with 7 bases left between them. CDR1 and CDR2 (germline): SGHRS, YFSETQ. The CDR3 totals 13 residues. The CDR3 is CASSLVRANEQFF. The CDR3 DNA follows: TGCGCCAGCAGCTTGGTCAGGGCCAATGAGCAGTTCTTC.

The chain links TRBV2 to TRBJ2-5; D is unresolved. The CDR3 extends over 14 amino acids. Trimming stripped 2 bases from V and 2 bases from J, with 9 bases between. Germline loops: CDR1 SNHLY, CDR2 FYNNEI. CDR3 nucleotide sequence: TGTGCCAGCAGTGAATTGGTCAGTCAAGAGACCCAGTACTTC. Translated: CASSELVSQETQYF.

The gene calls are TRBV2 and TRBJ1-3, with 7 nucleotides matching TRBD1. The length of the CDR3 is 14 residues. Germline CDR1 and CDR2: SNHLY and FYNNEI. V lost 7 bases and J lost 0; bases outside the gene matches: 3. The CDR3 loop reads CASMEGASGNTIYF. Written as DNA, the CDR3 is TGTGCCAGCATGGAGGGGGCCTCTGGAAACACCATATATTTT. The full variable domain, in which reference TRBV2 and TRBJ1-3 provide the parts outside the CDR3, is EPEVTQTPSHQVTQMGQEVILRCVPISNHLYFYWYRQILGQKVEFLVSFYNNEISEKSEIFDDQFSVERPDGSNFTLKIRSTKLEDSAMYFCASMEGASGNTIYFGEGSWLTVV.

This clone has only one observation. The rearrangement joins TRBV11-2 to TRBJ2-5; TRBD1 agrees at 7 bases. This CDR3 is 16 amino acids long. The germline CDR1 and CDR2 sequences are SGHAT and FQNNGV. V was pared by 4 bases and J by 1 base, with 9 bases of the junction left unmatched. The CDR3 sequence is CASSSPPGQPQETQYF. CDR3 bases: TGTGCCAGCAGCTCACCCCCGGGACAGCCCCAAGAGACCCAGTACTTC.

V and J are TRBV11-3 and TRBJ2-1, with D unresolved. The CDR3 runs 12 residues. The germline V gene has CDR1 SGHNT and CDR2 YENEEA. Between the trimmed V and J ends, which lost 0 bases and 10 bases, there was a span of 7 bases. The CDR3: CASSLDEREQFF. As DNA, the CDR3 is TGTGCCAGCAGCTTAGATGAACGGGAGCAGTTCTTC. Filled out from reference TRBV11-3 and TRBJ2-1, the complete variable domain reads EAGVVQSPRYKIIEKKQPVAFWCNPISGHNTLYWYLQNLGQGPELLIRYENEEAVDDSQLPKDRFSAERLKGVDSTLKIQPAELGDSAVYLCASSLDEREQFFGPGTRLTVL.

This rearrangement joins TRBV27 to TRBJ2-2; TRBD1 might be the D (5 bases). The V gene lost 5 bases and the J gene lost 2 bases, with 15 bases spanning the gap. The CDR3 sequence is 16 residues long. The germline gives CDR1 MNHEY, CDR2 SMNVEV (reference sequence). The CDR3 DNA follows: TGTGCCAGCAGTGAAGACAGCCAACCTAACACCGGGGAGCTGTTTTTT. It yields the protein CASSEDSQPNTGELFF.

The gene calls are TRBV29-1 and TRBJ2-7, with D possibly TRBD2 on 6 matching bases. Germline CDR1 is SQVTM and CDR2 is ANQGSEA. The CDR3 contains 15 residues. V was shortened by 6 bases and J by 5 bases, with 23 bases between the two germline ends. CDR3 sequence: CSVTGGRPRTDEQYF. The CDR3, as DNA: TGCAGCGTCACTGGGGGGAGGCCACGGACGGACGAGCAGTACTTC.

V is TRBV6-1 and J is TRBJ1-5; 7 nucleotides line up with TRBD1. There are 13 residues in the CDR3. V dropped 4 bases and J dropped 4; count of bases not matched to a gene: 1. Germline assignment: CDR1 MNHNS and CDR2 SASEGT. The CDR3 coding sequence is TGTGCCAGCAGTGTACAGGGGAATCAGCCCCAGCATTTT. Amino acids: CASSVQGNQPQHF.

V is TRBV25-1 and J is TRBJ2-3; no clear D gene. Germline values: CDR1 MGHDK, CDR2 SYGVNS. V lost 1 base to trimming and J lost 6 bases, with 11 bases between them. The CDR3 consists of 14 residues. The CDR3 here is CASSEFRASDTQYF. CDR3 in DNA: TGTGCCAGCAGTGAATTCCGCGCGTCCGATACGCAGTATTTT.

This clone occurred a few times. V usage is TRBV2 and J usage is TRBJ1-4; 8 bases match TRBD1. Trimming cost V 6 bases and J 12 bases; bases outside gene matches: 12. Germline V gene sequence: CDR1 SNHLY, CDR2 FYNNEI. The CDR3 is made up of 14 amino acids. CDR3 loop: CASRPTTTGDQLFF. The CDR3 nucleotides read TGTGCCAGCAGACCCACCACGACAGGGGACCAACTGTTTTTT.